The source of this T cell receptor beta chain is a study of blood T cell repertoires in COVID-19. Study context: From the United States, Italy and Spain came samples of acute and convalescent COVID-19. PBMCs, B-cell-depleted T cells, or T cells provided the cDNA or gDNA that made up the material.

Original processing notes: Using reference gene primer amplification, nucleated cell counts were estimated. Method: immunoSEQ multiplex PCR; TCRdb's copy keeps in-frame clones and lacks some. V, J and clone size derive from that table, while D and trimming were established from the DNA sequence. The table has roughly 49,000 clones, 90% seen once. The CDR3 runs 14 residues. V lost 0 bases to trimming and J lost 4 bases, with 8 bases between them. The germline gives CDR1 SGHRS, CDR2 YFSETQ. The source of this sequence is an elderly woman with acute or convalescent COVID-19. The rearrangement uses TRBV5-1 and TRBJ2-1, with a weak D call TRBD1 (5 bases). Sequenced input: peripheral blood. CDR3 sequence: CASSLGQIYNEQFF. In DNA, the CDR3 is TGCGCCAGCAGCTTGGGACAGATTTACAATGAGCAGTTCTTC.